The 20 T cell receptor beta chains below all came from one sample that was sequenced in a study of blood T cells in healthy people across ages. Then a second PCR, running about 7 to 11 cycles, was carried out with a sample-barcoded 5' primer and a J-beta primer mix. TCRdb recomputed calls from the 5' RACE reads with MiXCR, one row per CDR3 protein. The sample contains roughly 1,000,000 distinct CDR3 sequences, 25% of which appear only once. The same sample was also used in a study of T cells of mothers and their children.

The sample taken for sequencing was blood. The origin of the receptors is a girl between 2 and 10 years old in good health.

This chain uses TRBV7-2 with TRBJ2-4; D is unresolved. The V and J ends lost 0 bases and 0 bases respectively, with 3 bases between them. This CDR3 is built from 14 residues. The germline V gene encodes CDR1 SGHTA and CDR2 FQGNSA. The CDR3 DNA follows: TGTGCCAGCAGCTTAGCGAGAGCCAAAAACATTCAGTACTTC. Translated, it gives CASSLARAKNIQYF.

The chain has TRBV20-1 and TRBJ2-4; no clear D. Germline V CDR1 and CDR2: DFQATT, SNEGSKA (reference sequence). V shed 4 bases and J shed 0 bases, with 10 bases lying between them. The CDR3 loop spans 14 amino acids. The CDR3 region is CSATSDIAKNIQYF. The CDR3 DNA is TGCAGTGCTACCTCAGACATAGCCAAAAACATTCAGTACTTC.

The chain uses TRBV5-6 and TRBJ2-6; tentatively, D is TRBD1 (6 bases). Trimming left V 4 bases short and J 0 bases short, with 17 bases between. Germline V gene data show CDR1 as SGHDT and CDR2 as YYEEEE. The length of the CDR3 is 18 residues. The CDR3, as DNA: TGTGCCAGCAGCCCTCGACAGGTCCTTCGCTCTGGGGCCAACGTCCTGACTTTC. Encoded protein: CASSPRQVLRSGANVLTF.

The chain employs TRBV28 and TRBJ1-1, with 9 bases that match TRBD1. CDR1 and CDR2 (germline): MDHEN, SYDVKM. The ends lost 5 bases at V and 4 bases at J; junction bases unmatched: 8. This CDR3 is built from 15 residues. CDR3 bases: TGTGCCAGCAGTGAAACCGGGACAGGGTTCACTGAAGCTTTCTTT. Encoded protein: CASSETGTGFTEAFF.

This clonotype was seen a few times. V is TRBV21-1 and J is TRBJ1-3; the table names TRBD1, a call not compared with the DNA. TRBV21-1 is a pseudogene segment. This CDR3 is 15 amino acids long. CDR3 sequence (DNA): TGTGCCAGCAGCAAGAGCGAACAGGGGTGGAACACCATATATTTT. This gives the protein CASSKSEQGWNTIYF.

This clonotype was recorded once. This sequence joins TRBV6-5 and TRBJ2-7, with D possibly matching TRBD2 (6 bases). The CDR3 consists of 13 residues. The V gene's germline CDR1 is MNHEY and CDR2 SVGAGI. Trimming shortened V by 6 bases and J by 5 bases, and 14 bases separated the two germline ends. CDR3 region: CASRAHGGHEQYF. The CDR3 DNA sequence: TGTGCCAGCAGGGCACACGGAGGGCACGAGCAGTACTTC.

In this sample, this clonotype turned up a few times. The chain recombines TRBV12-3 or TRBV12-4 with TRBJ1-1, with D uncertain. V lost 5 bases and J lost 0, with 10 bases in between. This CDR3 contains 14 residues. The CDR3 DNA follows: TGTGCCAGCAGTATGGACGGAGTGAACACTGAAGCTTTCTTT. It encodes CASSMDGVNTEAFF.

The chain links TRBV20-1 to TRBJ2-1; TRBD2 might be the D (6 bases). The germline V and J ends were trimmed by 7 bases and 4 bases, with 11 bases remaining between them. The CDR3 runs 12 residues. Germline V gene sequence: CDR1 DFQATT, CDR2 SNEGSKA (reference sequence). CDR3 coding DNA: TGCAGTGAGGGGACTTCTTACAATGAGCAGTTCTTC. Protein: CSEGTSYNEQFF.

The chain combines TRBV5-1 with TRBJ1-1; a possible D gene is TRBD1 (6 bases). Germline V CDR1 and CDR2: SGHRS, YFSETQ. The CDR3 covers 14 residues. V shed 4 bases and J shed 3 bases, with 13 bases lying between them. The CDR3: CASSLRQEDTEAFF. CDR3 nucleotides: TGCGCCAGCAGCCTCCGACAGGAGGACACTGAAGCTTTCTTT.

The chain joins TRBV6-2 or TRBV6-3 to TRBJ2-2; D might be TRBD2 (5 bases). Per germline, CDR1 MNHEY and CDR2 SVGEGT. The CDR3 spans 14 residues. The germline V and J ends were trimmed by 2 bases and 3 bases, with 7 bases remaining between them. CDR3 sequence: CASSYRRDTGELFF. The CDR3, as DNA: TGTGCCAGCAGTTACCGGCGGGACACCGGGGAGCTGTTTTTT.

The table lists this clonotype with a few counts. The CDR3 bases are TGTGCCAGCAGCTTAGATCGACAGCCCCAGCATTTT. Residues: CASSLDRQPQHF. The chain employs TRBV7-8 and TRBJ1-5, with no clear D. The CDR3 length is 12 residues. Germline V gene sequence: CDR1 SGHVS, CDR2 FQNEAQ. Trimming took 1 base from V and 7 from J, leaving 5 bases between them.

This clonotype showed up many times. The chain uses TRBV14 and TRBJ1-2; no reliable D call. V was cut by 1 base and J by 4 bases, with 4 bases left in between. CDR3 length: 12 amino acids. Germline V gives CDR1 SGHDN, CDR2 FVKESK. The CDR3 coding sequence is TGTGCCAGCAGCCAAGGGGCCTATGGCTACACCTTC. It is translated as CASSQGAYGYTF.

The chain combines TRBV29-1 with TRBJ2-3; tentatively, D is TRBD2 (6 bases). CDR3 length: 13 amino acids. Germline V gene sequence: CDR1 SQVTM, CDR2 ANQGSEA. Trimming took 3 bases from V and 2 from J, leaving 9 bases between them. The CDR3: CSVDGGYTDTQYF. CDR3 DNA: TGCAGCGTTGACGGGGGATACACAGATACGCAGTATTTT.

The chain carries TRBV12-3 or TRBV12-4 and TRBJ2-4, with D maybe TRBD2 (6 bases). V was trimmed by 2 bases and J by 0 bases, leaving 8 bases between them. This CDR3 is built from 15 residues. The CDR3 is CASSLPGVAKNIQYF. Here the CDR3 DNA reads TGTGCCAGCAGTTTACCGGGGGTAGCCAAAAACATTCAGTACTTC.

This clonotype came up a few times. The gene calls are TRBV9 and TRBJ2-7, with D unclear. CDR1 and CDR2 from the germline V gene are SGDLS and YYNGEE. The V gene lost 4 bases and the J gene lost 9 bases, with 11 bases spanning the gap. This CDR3 is built from 11 residues. CDR3 amino acids: CASSSAAGQYF. The CDR3 DNA follows: TGTGCCAGCAGCTCCGCGGCCGGGCAGTACTTC. The entire variable domain, with the rest obtained from reference TRBV9 and TRBJ2-7, is as follows: DSGVTQTPKHLITATGQRVTLRCSPRSGDLSVYWYQQSLDQGLQFLIQYYNGEERAKGNILERFSAQQFPDLHSELNLSSLELGDSALYFCASSSAAGQYFGPGTRLTVT.

The rearrangement uses TRBV4-2 and TRBJ2-1; D unresolved. The last part of the DNA fits TRBJ2-7 better; the J call may be wrong. This CDR3 region has 15 residues. Germline V gene data show CDR1 as LGHNA and CDR2 as YNFKEQ. The CDR3 nucleotides are TGTGCCAGCAGCCTCAGAGGTACAGCGACCTACGAGCAGTACTTC. Protein product: CASSLRGTATYEQYF.

This chain joins TRBV11-3 and TRBJ2-5; D is unresolved. The CDR3 length is 12 residues. The V gene lost 8 bases and the J gene lost 5 bases, with 12 bases spanning the gap. Germline lookup yields CDR1 SGHNT and CDR2 YENEEA. CDR3 in DNA: TGTGCCAGCTTAAATTCTGGCGAGACCCAGTACTTC. Translating it yields CASLNSGETQYF.

This clonotype was detected a few times. The V call is TRBV15, the J call TRBJ1-1, with 9 bases matching TRBD1. V lost 8 bases and J lost 3; bases outside the gene matches: 10. Germline V CDR1 and CDR2: LNHNV, YYDKDF (reference sequence). The CDR3 covers 15 residues. As DNA, the CDR3 is TGTGCCACCGGAGCCGGGACAGGGAGGGACACTGAAGCTTTCTTT. It translates to CATGAGTGRDTEAFF.

This rearrangement joins TRBV10-3 to TRBJ2-7, with D uncertain. The CDR3 has 12 residues. The V end was cut by 5 bases, the J end by 4 bases, with 9 bases between. Germline assignment: CDR1 ENHRY and CDR2 SYGVKD. This chain's CDR3 is CAISIGDYEQYF. The CDR3 nucleotides read TGTGCCATCAGTATAGGTGATTACGAGCAGTACTTC.

CDR3 loop: CSGLTGRNTGELFF. The CDR3 DNA is TGCAGCGGATTGACAGGTCGGAACACCGGGGAGCTGTTTTTT. This sequence joins TRBV29-1 and TRBJ2-2; possible D gene TRBD1, 6 bases. The CDR3 contains 14 residues. CDR1 is SQVTM, CDR2 ANQGSEA, per germline. V was cut by 7 bases and J by 1 base, with 13 bases left in between.